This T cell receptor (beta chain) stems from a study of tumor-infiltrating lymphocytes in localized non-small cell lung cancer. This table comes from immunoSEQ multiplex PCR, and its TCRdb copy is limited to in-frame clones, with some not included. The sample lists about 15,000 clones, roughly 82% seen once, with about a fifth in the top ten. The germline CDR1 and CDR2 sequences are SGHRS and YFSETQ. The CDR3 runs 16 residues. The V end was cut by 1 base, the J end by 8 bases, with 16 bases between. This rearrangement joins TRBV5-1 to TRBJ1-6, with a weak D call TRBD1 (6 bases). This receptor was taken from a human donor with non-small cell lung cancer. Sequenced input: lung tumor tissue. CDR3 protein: CASSLTRGRGDSPLHF. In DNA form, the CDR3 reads TGCGCCAGCAGCTTGACTCGGGGCAGGGGTGATTCACCCCTCCACTTT.